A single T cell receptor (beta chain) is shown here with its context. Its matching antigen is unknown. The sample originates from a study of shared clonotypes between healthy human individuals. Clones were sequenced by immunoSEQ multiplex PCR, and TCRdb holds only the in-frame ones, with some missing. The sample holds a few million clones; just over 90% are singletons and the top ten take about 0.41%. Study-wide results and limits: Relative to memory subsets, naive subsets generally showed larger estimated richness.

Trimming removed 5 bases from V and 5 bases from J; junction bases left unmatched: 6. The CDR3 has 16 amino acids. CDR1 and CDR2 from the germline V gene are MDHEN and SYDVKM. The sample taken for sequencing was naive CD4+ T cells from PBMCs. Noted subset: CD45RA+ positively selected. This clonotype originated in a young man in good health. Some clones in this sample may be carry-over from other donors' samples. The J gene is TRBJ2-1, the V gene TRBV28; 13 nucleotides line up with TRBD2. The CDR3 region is CASSASGLAGNNEQFF. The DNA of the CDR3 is TGTGCCAGCAGTGCGTCGGGACTAGCGGGAAACAATGAGCAGTTCTTC. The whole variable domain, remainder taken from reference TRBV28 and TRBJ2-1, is DVKVTQSSRYLVKRTGEKVFLECVQDMDHENMFWYRQDPGLGLRLIYFSYDVKMKEKGDIPEGYSVSREKKERFSLILESASTNQTSMYLCASSASGLAGNNEQFFGPGTRLTVL.